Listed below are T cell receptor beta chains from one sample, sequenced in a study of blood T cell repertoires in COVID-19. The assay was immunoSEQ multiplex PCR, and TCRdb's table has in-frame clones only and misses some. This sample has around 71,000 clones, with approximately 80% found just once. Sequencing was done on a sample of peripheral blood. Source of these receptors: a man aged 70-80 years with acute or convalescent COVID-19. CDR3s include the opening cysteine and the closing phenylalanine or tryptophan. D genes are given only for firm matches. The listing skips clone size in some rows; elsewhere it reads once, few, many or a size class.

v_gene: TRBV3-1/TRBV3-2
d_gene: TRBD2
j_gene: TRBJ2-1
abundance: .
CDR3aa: CASSLRPNLGLAGSEQFF
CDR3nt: TGTGCCAGCAGCCTCAGACCAAACCTGGGACTAGCGGGAAGCGAGCAGTTCTTC

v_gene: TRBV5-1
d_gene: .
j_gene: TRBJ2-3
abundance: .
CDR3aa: CASSPGDTQYF
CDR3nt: TGCGCCAGTTCACCCGGGGATACGCAGTATTTT

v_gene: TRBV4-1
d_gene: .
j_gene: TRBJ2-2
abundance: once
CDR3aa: CASSSLPGVSGGELFF
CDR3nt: TGCGCCAGCAGCTCCCTTCCGGGAGTGTCCGGCGGGGAGCTGTTTTTT

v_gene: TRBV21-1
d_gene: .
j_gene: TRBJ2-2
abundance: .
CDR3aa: CASSKASALDNTGELFF
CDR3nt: TGTGCCAGCAGCAAAGCATCGGCGCTAGATAACACCGGGGAGCTGTTTTTT

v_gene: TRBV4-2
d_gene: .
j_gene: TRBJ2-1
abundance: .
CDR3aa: CASSPRGTLRGGSYNEQFF
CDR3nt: TGTGCCAGCAGCCCCCGAGGGACCCTCAGGGGTGGGAGCTACAATGAGCAGTTCTTC

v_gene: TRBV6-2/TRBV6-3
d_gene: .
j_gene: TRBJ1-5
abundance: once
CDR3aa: CASSANRALNQPQHF
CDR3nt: TGTGCCAGCAGTGCAAACAGGGCTCTCAATCAGCCCCAGCATTTT

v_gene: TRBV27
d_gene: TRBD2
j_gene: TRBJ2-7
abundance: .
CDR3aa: CASSLSTGGPYYEQYF
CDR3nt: TGTGCCAGCAGTTTATCGACGGGAGGGCCTTATTACGAGCAGTACTTC

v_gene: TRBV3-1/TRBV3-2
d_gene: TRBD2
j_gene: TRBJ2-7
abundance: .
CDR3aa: CASSRTSGAYEQYF
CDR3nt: TGTGCCAGCAGTCGGACTAGCGGAGCCTACGAGCAGTACTTC

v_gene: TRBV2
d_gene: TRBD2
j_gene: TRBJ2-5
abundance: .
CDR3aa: CASSAGPSGKTQYF
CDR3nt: TGTGCCAGCAGTGCTGGACCCAGCGGGAAAACCCAGTACTTC

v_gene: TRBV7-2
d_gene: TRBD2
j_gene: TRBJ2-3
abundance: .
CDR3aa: CASSFPAGFTDTQYF
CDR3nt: TGTGCCAGCAGCTTCCCAGCGGGGTTCACAGATACGCAGTATTTT

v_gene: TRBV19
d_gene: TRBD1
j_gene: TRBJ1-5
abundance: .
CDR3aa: CASMKSGTGGFSGGNQPQHF
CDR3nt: TGTGCCAGTATGAAGTCCGGGACAGGAGGTTTCAGTGGAGGCAATCAGCCCCAGCATTTT

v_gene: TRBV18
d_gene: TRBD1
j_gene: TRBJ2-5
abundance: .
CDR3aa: CASSPGTGGQETQYF
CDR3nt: TGTGCCAGCTCACCTGGGACAGGGGGGCAAGAGACCCAGTACTTC

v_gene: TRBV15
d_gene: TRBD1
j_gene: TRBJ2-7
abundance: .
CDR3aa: CATSRDRRGGPEQYF
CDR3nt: TGTGCCACCAGCAGAGATCGGCGAGGGGGCCCCGAGCAGTACTTC

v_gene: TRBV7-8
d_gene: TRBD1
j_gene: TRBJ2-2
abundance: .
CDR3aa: CASSLVSGGLAGELFF
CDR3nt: TGTGCCAGCAGCTTAGTTTCAGGGGGCTTAGCCGGGGAGCTGTTTTTT

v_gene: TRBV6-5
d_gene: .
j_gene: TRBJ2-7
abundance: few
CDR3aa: CASSYEGSSVEQYF
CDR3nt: TGTGCCAGCAGTTACGAGGGTAGTTCAGTGGAGCAGTACTTC

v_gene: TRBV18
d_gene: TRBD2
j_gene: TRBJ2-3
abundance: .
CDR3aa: CASSRTRSTDTQYF
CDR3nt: TGTGCCAGCTCCCGGACTAGAAGCACAGATACGCAGTATTTT

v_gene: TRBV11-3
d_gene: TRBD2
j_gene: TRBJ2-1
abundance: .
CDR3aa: CASSRTSGRALNEQFF
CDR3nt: TGTGCCAGCAGCCGGACTAGCGGGAGGGCGCTCAATGAGCAGTTCTTC

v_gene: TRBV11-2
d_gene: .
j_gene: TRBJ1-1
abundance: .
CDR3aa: CASSLVHGMNTEAFF
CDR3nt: TGTGCCAGCAGCTTAGTTCACGGGATGAACACTGAAGCTTTCTTT

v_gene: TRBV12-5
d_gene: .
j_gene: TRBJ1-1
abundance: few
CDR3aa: CASGLVLGRGTEAFF
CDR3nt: TGTGCTAGTGGTTTGGTACTGGGGAGGGGAACTGAAGCTTTCTTT

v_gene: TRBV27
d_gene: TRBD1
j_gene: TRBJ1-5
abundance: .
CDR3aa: CASSSPQGNGQPQHF
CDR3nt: TGTGCCAGCAGTTCCCCACAGGGGAATGGACAGCCCCAGCATTTT

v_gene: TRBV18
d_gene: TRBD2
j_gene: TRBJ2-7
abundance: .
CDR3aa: CASSPSSGTSYEQYF
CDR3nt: TGTGCCAGCTCACCGTCCAGCGGGACCTCCTACGAGCAGTACTTC

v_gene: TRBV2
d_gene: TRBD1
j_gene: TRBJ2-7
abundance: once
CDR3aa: CASSAGTGVNEQYF
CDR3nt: TGTGCCAGCAGTGCCGGGACAGGGGTCAACGAGCAGTACTTC

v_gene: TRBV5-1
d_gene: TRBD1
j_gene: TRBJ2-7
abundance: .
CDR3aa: CASRSGTVSYEQYF
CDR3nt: TGCGCCAGCAGGTCCGGGACAGTCTCCTACGAGCAGTACTTC

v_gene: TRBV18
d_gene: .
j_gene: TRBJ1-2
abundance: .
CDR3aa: CASSPPGRVEGYTF
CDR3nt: TGTGCCAGCTCACCACCTGGGAGGGTGGAAGGCTACACCTTC

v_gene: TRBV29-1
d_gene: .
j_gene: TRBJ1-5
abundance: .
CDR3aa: CSVGQSNQPQHF
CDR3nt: TGCAGCGTTGGACAGAGCAATCAGCCCCAGCATTTT

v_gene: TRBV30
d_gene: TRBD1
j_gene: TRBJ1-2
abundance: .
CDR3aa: CAWSPGGPNYGYTF
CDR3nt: TGTGCCTGGAGTCCAGGGGGCCCTAACTATGGCTACACCTTC

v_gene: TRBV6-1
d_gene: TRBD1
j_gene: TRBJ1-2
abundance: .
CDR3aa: CASSDARQGADYGYTF
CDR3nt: TGTGCCAGCAGTGACGCTCGACAGGGGGCAGACTATGGCTACACCTTC

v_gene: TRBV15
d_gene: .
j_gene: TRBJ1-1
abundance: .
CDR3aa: CATSRDLGNTEAFF
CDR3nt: TGTGCCACCAGCAGAGATCTCGGGAACACTGAAGCTTTCTTT

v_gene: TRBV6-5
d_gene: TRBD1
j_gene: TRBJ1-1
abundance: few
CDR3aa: CASRPTGGNTEAFF
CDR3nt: TGTGCCAGCAGACCAACAGGGGGGAACACTGAAGCTTTCTTT

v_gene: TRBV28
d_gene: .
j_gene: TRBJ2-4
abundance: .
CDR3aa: CASTHGGLENIQYF
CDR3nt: TGTGCCAGCACCCACGGGGGACTGGAAAACATTCAGTACTTC

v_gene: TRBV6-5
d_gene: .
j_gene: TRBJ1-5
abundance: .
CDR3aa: CASSYVGDQPQHF
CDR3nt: TGTGCCAGCAGTTACGTGGGCGATCAGCCCCAGCATTTT

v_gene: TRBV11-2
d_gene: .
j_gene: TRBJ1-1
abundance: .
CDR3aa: CASPRQPNTEAFF
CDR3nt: TGTGCCAGCCCCCGACAGCCGAACACTGAAGCTTTCTTT

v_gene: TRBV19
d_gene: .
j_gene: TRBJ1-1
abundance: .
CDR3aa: CASTLEGERGAFF
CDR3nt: TGTGCCAGTACCTTAGAAGGGGAACGAGGAGCTTTCTTT

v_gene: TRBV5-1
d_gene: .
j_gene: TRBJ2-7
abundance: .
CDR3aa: CASSSTGTSYYEQYF
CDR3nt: TGCGCCAGCAGCTCGACCGGGACTTCCTACTACGAGCAGTACTTC

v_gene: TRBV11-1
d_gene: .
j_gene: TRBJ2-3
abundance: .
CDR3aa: CASSPDSYPPDTQYF
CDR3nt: TGTGCCAGCAGCCCGGACAGCTACCCCCCAGATACGCAGTATTTT

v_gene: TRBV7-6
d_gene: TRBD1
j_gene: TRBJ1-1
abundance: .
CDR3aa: CASSYSTGDTEAFF
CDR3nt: TGTGCCAGCAGCTATTCGACAGGGGACACTGAAGCTTTCTTT

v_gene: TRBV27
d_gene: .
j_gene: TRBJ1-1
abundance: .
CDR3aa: CASQLTGNTEAFF
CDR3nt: TGTGCCAGTCAACTAACAGGAAACACTGAAGCTTTCTTT

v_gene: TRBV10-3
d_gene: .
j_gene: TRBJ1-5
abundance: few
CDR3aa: CAISDGRAVYSNQPQHF
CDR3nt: TGTGCCATCAGTGATGGCAGGGCTGTTTATAGCAATCAGCCCCAGCATTTT

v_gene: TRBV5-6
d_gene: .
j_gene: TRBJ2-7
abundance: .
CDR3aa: CASSLQGQAYEWQYF
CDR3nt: TGTGCCAGCAGCTTGCAAGGACAAGCCTACGAGTGGCAGTACTTC

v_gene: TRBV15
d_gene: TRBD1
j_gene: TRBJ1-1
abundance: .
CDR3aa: CATSREHRGTNTEAFF
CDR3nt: TGTGCCACCAGCAGAGAGCACAGGGGGACGAACACTGAAGCTTTCTTT

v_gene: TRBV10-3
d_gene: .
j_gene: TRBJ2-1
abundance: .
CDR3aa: CAISDEQLYNEQFF
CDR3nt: TGTGCCATCAGTGATGAACAGCTGTACAATGAGCAGTTCTTC

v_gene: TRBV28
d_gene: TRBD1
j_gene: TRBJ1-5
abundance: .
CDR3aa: CASSKRDRGRVSNQPQHF
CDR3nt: TGTGCCAGCAGTAAACGGGACAGGGGGCGCGTGAGCAATCAGCCCCAGCATTTT

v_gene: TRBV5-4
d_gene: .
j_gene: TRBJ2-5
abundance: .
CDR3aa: CASSLVAGETQYF
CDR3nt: TGTGCCAGCAGCTTGGTGGCCGGGGAGACCCAGTACTTC

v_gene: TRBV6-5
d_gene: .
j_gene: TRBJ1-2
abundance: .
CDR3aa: CASSSGLNYGYTF
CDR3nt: TGTGCCAGCAGTTCGGGGTTGAACTATGGCTACACCTTC